These 25 T cell receptor beta chains originate from one sample sequenced in a study of spatial heterogeneity in lung cancer. TCRdb reanalysed the 5' RACE reads using MiXCR and keeps one entry per CDR3 protein. Counted here are some 55,000 distinct CDR3 sequences, 6.3% occurring once; the ten biggest clones make up about 14%. Time point reported: sample taken at primary tumor resection. This specimen was PBMCs, taken at surgery. The receptors come from a female donor with early-stage non-small cell lung cancer.

The V call is TRBV6-5, the J call TRBJ1-1, with TRBD1 identical over 10 bases. This CDR3 region has 16 residues. The germline CDR1 and CDR2 sequences are MNHEY and SVGAGI. After removal of 6 bases from V and 5 bases from J, the junction contained 12 bases not matched to a gene. The CDR3 DNA follows: TGTGCCAGCAGGACTGACAGGGGGCAAAGGAATACTGAAGCTTTCTTT. Encoded protein: CASRTDRGQRNTEAFF.

This clonotype appeared many times. The chain joins TRBV7-2 to TRBJ2-5; D may be TRBD1 (6 bases). Trimming stripped 5 bases from V and 5 bases from J, with 12 bases between. Germline assignment: CDR1 SGHTA and CDR2 FQGNSA. The length of the CDR3 is 13 residues. This CDR3 is CASSLGGPETQYF. In DNA, the CDR3 is TGTGCCAGCAGCCTAGGGGGTCCGGAGACCCAGTACTTC.

V usage is TRBV5-1 and J usage is TRBJ2-5; 11 bases fit TRBD2. This CDR3 is built from 15 residues. The germline gives CDR1 SGHRS, CDR2 YFSETQ. J was trimmed by 5 bases and V by 0 bases; bases with no gene match: 3. The CDR3 loop reads CASSLAASGGETQYF. The CDR3 DNA is TGCGCCAGCAGCTTGGCGGCTAGCGGGGGGGAGACCCAGTACTTC.

The chain employs TRBV6-2 or TRBV6-3 and TRBJ1-1; TRBD1 aligns across 8 bases. CDR3 length: 16 residues. Germline V gene data show CDR1 as MNHEY and CDR2 as SVGEGT. V gave up 6 bases and J gave up 0 bases; unmatched junction bases: 9. CDR3 coding DNA: TGTGCCAGCAGCCCTGGACAGGGATCCATGAACACTGAAGCTTTCTTT. Its protein product is CASSPGQGSMNTEAFF.

This clonotype was recorded at least ten times. This chain links TRBV11-2 with TRBJ2-7; a weak D match, TRBD1 (6 bases). The CDR3 length is 12 residues. The germline V gene encodes CDR1 SGHAT and CDR2 FQNNGV. The V end was cut by 7 bases, the J end by 4 bases, with 11 bases between. CDR3 bases: TGTGCCAGCAACCAGGGGTTTTACGAGCAGTACTTC. Amino acid sequence: CASNQGFYEQYF.

Within the sample, this clonotype is medium-sized. The chain recombines TRBV5-1 with TRBJ1-5, with D uncertain. The CDR3 runs 13 residues. The germline CDR1 and CDR2 sequences are SGHRS and YFSETQ. Trimming shortened V by 0 bases and J by 1 base, and 2 bases separated the two germline ends. CDR3 sequence: CASSLDSNQPQHF. CDR3 sequence (DNA): TGCGCCAGCAGCTTGGACAGCAATCAGCCCCAGCATTTT.

This clonotype was observed at least ten times. This chain joins TRBV28 and TRBJ2-5, with TRBD2 matching 7 bases. This CDR3 has 13 residues. Trimming removed 4 bases from V and 2 bases from J; junction bases left unmatched: 1. Germline CDR1 and CDR2: MDHEN and SYDVKM. CDR3 sequence reads: CASSWGGQETQYF. The CDR3 DNA follows: TGTGCCAGCAGTTGGGGGGGACAAGAGACCCAGTACTTC. The full variable domain, with the rest looked up from reference TRBV28 and TRBJ2-5, is DVKVTQSSRYLVKRTGEKVFLECVQDMDHENMFWYRQDPGLGLRLIYFSYDVKMKEKGDIPEGYSVSREKKERFSLILESASTNQTSMYLCASSWGGQETQYFGPGTRLLVL.

Ten or more counts support this clonotype. This chain uses TRBV30 with TRBJ1-1; D possibly corresponds to TRBD1 (5 bases). CDR3 length: 14 amino acids. Germline V gene data show CDR1 as GTSNPN and CDR2 as SVGIG (reference sequence). Deletions cut 2 bases from V and 2 bases from J, with 12 bases between. As DNA, the CDR3 is TGTGCCTGGAGTCGGGACCCTTTTAACACTGAAGCTTTCTTT. This codes for CAWSRDPFNTEAFF.

The chain employs TRBV11-3 and TRBJ2-1, with 9 bases that match TRBD2. Germline loops: CDR1 SGHNT, CDR2 YENEEA. This CDR3 has 14 amino acids. Trimming took 1 base from V and 7 from J; bases not matched to a gene: 2. CDR3 loop: CASSLVLAGNEQFF. In DNA, the CDR3 is TGTGCCAGCAGCTTAGTCCTAGCGGGAAATGAGCAGTTCTTC. The full variable domain, with the rest looked up from reference TRBV11-3 and TRBJ2-1, is EAGVVQSPRYKIIEKKQPVAFWCNPISGHNTLYWYLQNLGQGPELLIRYENEEAVDDSQLPKDRFSAERLKGVDSTLKIQPAELGDSAVYLCASSLVLAGNEQFFGPGTRLTVL.

This clonotype was observed many times. This chain connects TRBV15 to TRBJ2-3; D is perhaps TRBD2 (6 bases). Germline CDR1 LNHNV, CDR2 YYDKDF (reference sequence). Trimming took off 3 bases at V and 4 bases at J, with 14 bases between the two ends. The CDR3 runs 15 residues. The CDR3 region has the DNA TGTGCCACCAGCAGTTTCGTAGCGGCCGCAGATACGCAGTATTTT. It specifies CATSSFVAAADTQYF. The full variable domain, rest sourced from reference TRBV15 and TRBJ2-3, is DAMVIQNPRYQVTQFGKPVTLSCSQTLNHNVMYWYQQKSSQAPKLLFHYYDKDFNNEADTPDNFQSRRPNTSFCFLDIRSPGLGDTAMYLCATSSFVAAADTQYFGPGTRLTVL.

The table lists this clonotype with a few counts. The chain uses TRBV20-1 and TRBJ2-7; 9 bases match TRBD2. The CDR3 has 11 residues. Per germline, CDR1 DFQATT and CDR2 SNEGSKA (reference sequence). CDR3 coding DNA: TGCAGCCAGGGCGGGGGGGACGAGCAGTACTTC. It translates to CSQGGGDEQYF.

A few counts support this clonotype. The chain employs TRBV20-1 and TRBJ2-1; 10 nucleotides match TRBD1. From germline, CDR1 is DFQATT and CDR2 SNEGSKA (reference sequence). The CDR3 length is 16 residues. V shed 0 bases, J shed 6 bases, and the junction held 8 bases outside the gene matches. The chain's CDR3 is CSARDLGTGAPNEQFF. The CDR3 DNA reads as TGCAGTGCTAGAGATCTGGGGACAGGGGCCCCCAATGAGCAGTTCTTC.

This clonotype has at least ten counts. The chain combines TRBV19 with TRBJ1-5, with 8 bases fitting TRBD1. The J segment lost 1 base and the V segment lost 4 bases, leaving 9 bases of the junction unmatched. Germline lookup yields CDR1 LNHDA and CDR2 SQIVND (reference sequence). The CDR3 has 17 residues. Written as DNA, the CDR3 is TGTGCCAGTAGTAAAAAAGGACAGGGTCAGAGCAATCAGCCCCAGCATTTT. Amino acids: CASSKKGQGQSNQPQHF.

The table lists this clonotype with a few counts. This sequence joins TRBV9 and TRBJ1-6; TRBD1 aligns across 9 bases. V shed 2 bases and J 7 bases; nucleotides not matched to a gene: 13. The germline V gene encodes CDR1 SGDLS and CDR2 YYNGEE. This CDR3 is 18 amino acids long. CDR3 DNA: TGTGCCAGCAGCGTGGCAACCGGGACAGGGCTTGGGAATTCACCCCTCCACTTT. As protein: CASSVATGTGLGNSPLHF.

Ten or more counts support this clonotype. This chain links TRBV7-2 with TRBJ2-1, with a weak D call TRBD2 (5 bases). V was clipped by 5 bases and J by 3 bases, with 14 bases between them. CDR3 size: 15 residues. Per the germline V gene, CDR1 is SGHTA and CDR2 is FQGNSA. The CDR3 is CASSTRGTLYNEQFF. The CDR3 DNA reads TGTGCCAGCAGCACCCGGGGTACCCTCTACAATGAGCAGTTCTTC.

The chain carries TRBV28 and TRBJ1-2, with 9 bases aligning to TRBD1. The germline V gene has CDR1 MDHEN and CDR2 SYDVKM. V lost 6 bases, J lost 1 base, and 6 bases stayed unmatched. CDR3 length: 15 amino acids. For the CDR3, the DNA is TGTGCCAGCAGATCCGGGACAGGGCATAACTATGGCTACACCTTC. Translation: CASRSGTGHNYGYTF.

The rearrangement links TRBV7-2 to TRBJ2-5; 7 nucleotides match TRBD2. Trimming removed 5 bases from V and 4 bases from J; junction bases left unmatched: 4. The CDR3 covers 13 residues. Germline V CDR1 and CDR2: SGHTA, FQGNSA. In nucleotides, the CDR3 is TGTGCCAGCAGCGCTCTAGCGGCAGAGACCCAGTACTTC. Amino acid sequence: CASSALAAETQYF.

This clonotype appeared many times. This rearrangement joins TRBV20-1 to TRBJ2-3; D is unclear. V lost 1 base, J lost 4 bases, and 3 bases lay in between. The CDR3 spans 11 residues. The germline CDR1 and CDR2 sequences are DFQATT and SNEGSKA (reference sequence). The CDR3 reads CSARAPDTQYF. The CDR3 DNA sequence: TGCAGTGCTAGAGCCCCAGATACGCAGTATTTT.

This clonotype showed up many times. The CDR3 sequence is CASRGQGNSPLHF. As DNA, the CDR3 is TGCGCCAGCCGGGGTCAGGGTAATTCACCCCTCCACTTT. This chain uses TRBV10-2 with TRBJ1-6; TRBD1 is a possible D gene (5 bases). Trimming removed 8 bases at V and 6 bases at J, with 11 bases between. Per germline, CDR1 WSHSY and CDR2 SAAADI. CDR3 length: 13 amino acids.

In its sample, this clonotype was seen many times. This chain uses TRBV7-3 with TRBJ2-3; 9 nucleotides match TRBD2. V was clipped by 2 bases and J by 5 bases; unmatched bases: 8. The germline V gene encodes CDR1 SGHTA and CDR2 FQGTGA. CDR3 length equals 16 residues. CDR3: CASSLQGGGAGDTQYF. CDR3 bases: TGTGCCAGCAGCTTACAAGGCGGGGGGGCCGGAGATACGCAGTATTTT.

This clonotype was recorded a few times. J is TRBJ2-3 and V is TRBV5-1; D assignment may be TRBD1 or TRBD2 (6 bases each). V gave up 0 bases and J gave up 2 bases, with 10 bases separating them. Per the germline V gene, CDR1 is SGHRS and CDR2 is YFSETQ. There are 15 residues in the CDR3. The CDR3 region is CASSLEGGSTDTQYF. The CDR3, as DNA: TGCGCCAGCAGCTTGGAGGGGGGATCCACAGATACGCAGTATTTT. The variable domain in full, completed from reference TRBV5-1 and TRBJ2-3, reads KAGVTQTPRYLIKTRGQQVTLSCSPISGHRSVSWYQQTPGQGLQFLFEYFSETQRNKGNFPGRFSGRQFSNSRSEMNVSTLELGDSALYLCASSLEGGSTDTQYFGPGTRLTVL.

In its sample, this clonotype was seen many times. J is TRBJ2-3 and V is TRBV7-9; D remains ambiguous. This CDR3 is built from 14 residues. V was trimmed by 4 bases and J by 6 bases, leaving 14 bases between them. Germline V gene data show CDR1 as SEHNR and CDR2 as FQNEAQ (reference sequence). The CDR3 bases are TGTGCCAGCAGCTCTGACAAAGGATCCGATACGCAGTATTTT. It is translated as CASSSDKGSDTQYF.

As for this clonotype: A much larger clone is a single base away; this may be a read error. V gene TRBV20-1 combines with J gene TRBJ1-6; no reliable D call. The length of the CDR3 is 12 residues. CDR1 is DFQATT, CDR2 SNEGSKA, per germline (reference sequence). DNA for the CDR3: TGCCGTGCTAGGTCAACGGATTCACCCCTCCACTTT. Translation gives CRARSTDSPLHF.

This clonotype has ten or more counts. The chain couples TRBV3-1 to TRBJ2-6; D is ambiguous. Germline CDR1 reads LGHDT; CDR2 reads YNNKEL (reference sequence). V gave up 4 bases and J gave up 3 bases, with 10 bases separating them. The CDR3 has 15 amino acids. CDR3 sequence reads: CASSPVYLGANVLTF. The CDR3 bases are TGTGCCAGCAGCCCGGTGTACCTTGGGGCCAACGTCCTGACTTTC.

This clonotype has ten or more counts. The gene calls are TRBV20-1 and TRBJ2-3; weak D call: TRBD2 (5 bases). The length of the CDR3 is 15 residues. The V and J ends lost 3 bases and 0 bases respectively, with 13 bases between them. Germline V gene data show CDR1 as DFQATT and CDR2 as SNEGSKA (reference sequence). This CDR3 reads CSASNWETSTDTQYF. DNA of the CDR3: TGCAGTGCTAGCAACTGGGAGACTAGCACAGATACGCAGTATTTT.